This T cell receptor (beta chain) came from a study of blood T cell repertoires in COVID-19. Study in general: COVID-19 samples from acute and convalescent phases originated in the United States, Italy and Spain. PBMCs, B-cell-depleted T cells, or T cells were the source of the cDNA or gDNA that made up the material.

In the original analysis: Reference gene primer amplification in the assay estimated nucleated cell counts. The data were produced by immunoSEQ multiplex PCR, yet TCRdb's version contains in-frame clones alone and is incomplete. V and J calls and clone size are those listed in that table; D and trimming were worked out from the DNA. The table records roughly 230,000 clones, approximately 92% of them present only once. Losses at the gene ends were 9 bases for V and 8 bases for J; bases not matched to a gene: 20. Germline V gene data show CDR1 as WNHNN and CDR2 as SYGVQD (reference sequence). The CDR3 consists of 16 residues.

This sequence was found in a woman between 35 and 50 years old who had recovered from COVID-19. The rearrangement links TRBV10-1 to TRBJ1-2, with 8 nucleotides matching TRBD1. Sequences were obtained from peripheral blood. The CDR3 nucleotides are TGCGCCAGAGGGTCTTTTTGGGGCAGGGGGCAAAGAGGCTACACCTTC. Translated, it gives CARGSFWGRGQRGYTF.